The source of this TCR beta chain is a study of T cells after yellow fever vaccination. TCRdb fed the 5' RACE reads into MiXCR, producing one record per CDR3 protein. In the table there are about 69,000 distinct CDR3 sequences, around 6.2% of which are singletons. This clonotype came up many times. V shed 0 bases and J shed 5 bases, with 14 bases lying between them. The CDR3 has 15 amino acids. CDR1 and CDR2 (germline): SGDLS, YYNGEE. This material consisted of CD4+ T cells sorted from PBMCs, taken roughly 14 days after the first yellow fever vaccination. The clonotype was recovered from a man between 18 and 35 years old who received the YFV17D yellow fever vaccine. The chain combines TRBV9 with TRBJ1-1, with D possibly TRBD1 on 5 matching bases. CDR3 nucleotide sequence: TGTGCCAGCAGCGTAGGTTGGTTGAGGGGAACTGAAGCTTTCTTT. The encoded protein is CASSVGWLRGTEAFF.